These 32 T cell receptor beta chains were all obtained from the same sample, sequenced in a study of T cells after yellow fever vaccination. One entry per CDR3 protein, called by TCRdb with MiXCR from the 5' RACE reads. The sample yields hundreds of thousands of distinct CDR3 sequences, about 15% seen once. Sequenced material: PBMCs, taken 5 to 6 days after the first yellow fever vaccination. The receptors shown here come from a man between 18 and 35 years old who received the YFV17D yellow fever vaccine.

This chain links TRBV6-2 or TRBV6-3 with TRBJ1-2, with D hard to call. The CDR3 loop spans 14 amino acids. The ends were cut back, 5 bases at V and 4 bases at J, with 14 bases in the middle. Germline-derived CDR1 and CDR2 are MNHEY and SVGEGT. CDR3 sequence: CASSPTGPFYGYTF. In DNA, the CDR3 is TGTGCCAGCAGTCCCACGGGCCCGTTCTATGGCTACACCTTC.

This sequence joins TRBV10-3 and TRBJ2-7; TRBD1 matches 9 bases. The V gene's germline CDR1 is ENHRY and CDR2 SYGVKD. V lost 5 bases and J lost 2; bases outside the gene matches: 4. This CDR3 comprises 14 residues. CDR3 nucleotides: TGTGCCATCAGTACCGGGACAGGGACCTACGAGCAGTACGTC. Amino acid sequence: CAISTGTGTYEQYV.

In this sample, this clonotype turned up many times. This chain joins TRBV30 and TRBJ2-3; 9 nucleotides match TRBD1. The CDR3 sequence is 15 residues long. Germline CDR1 GTSNPN, CDR2 SVGIG (reference sequence). The J segment lost 5 bases and the V segment lost 0 bases, leaving 6 bases of the junction unmatched. The CDR3 DNA reads TGTGCCTGGAGTGTACGGGGACAGGGATTAGATACGCAGTATTTT. Translating it yields CAWSVRGQGLDTQYF.

This clonotype was counted between two and nine times. The chain is built from TRBV5-4 and TRBJ2-4, with D perhaps TRBD1 (6 bases). CDR1 is SGHNT and CDR2 is YYREEE in the germline V gene (reference sequence). V was cut by 4 bases and J by 0 bases, with 17 bases left in between. The CDR3 length is 17 residues. The CDR3 is CASSPGTLSLAKNIQYF. CDR3 coding DNA: TGTGCCAGCAGCCCCGGGACACTATCTCTAGCCAAAAACATTCAGTACTTC.

The V call is TRBV5-6, the J call TRBJ1-4; TRBD1 is a possible D gene (5 bases). This CDR3 is built from 16 residues. The V and J ends lost 4 bases and 1 base respectively, with 14 bases between them. Germline V gene lookup returns CDR1 SGHDT and CDR2 YYEEEE. DNA for the CDR3: TGTGCCAGCAGCGCTCGTCCGGGACGAACTAATGAAAAACTGTTTTTT. Amino acid sequence: CASSARPGRTNEKLFF.

The chain employs TRBV4-3 and TRBJ1-1, with D perhaps TRBD1 (5 bases). Germline CDR1 LGHNA, CDR2 YSLEER. The CDR3 runs 15 residues. The germline V and J ends were trimmed by 5 bases and 4 bases, with 17 bases remaining between them. The DNA for the CDR3 is TGCGCCAGCAGCGAAAGGGCCGGGGGGATCACTGAAGCTTTCTTT. Translated, it gives CASSERAGGITEAFF.

V usage is TRBV6-1 and J usage is TRBJ2-7; 11 nucleotides align to TRBD1. Germline CDR1 is MNHNS and CDR2 is SASEGT. CDR3 length: 13 residues. The J segment lost 4 bases and the V segment lost 7 bases, leaving 3 bases of the junction unmatched. The CDR3 DNA sequence: TGTGCCAGCACCGGGACAGGGGGATACGAGCAGTACTTC. Amino acid sequence: CASTGTGGYEQYF.

This clonotype appeared a few times. This chain links TRBV5-1 with TRBJ1-1; no firm D call. V lost 5 bases and J 1 base, leaving 6 bases between the germline ends. This CDR3 has 12 residues. The germline V gene encodes CDR1 SGHRS and CDR2 YFSETQ. CDR3 nucleotides: TGCGCCAGCAGGTTCGGGAACACTGAAGCTTTCTTT. Translating it yields CASRFGNTEAFF.

The chain employs TRBV12-5 and TRBJ2-5; D is ambiguous. Looked up from germline, CDR1 is LGHNT and CDR2 is FRNRAP. V dropped 5 bases and J dropped 4 bases, with 8 bases sitting between them. This CDR3 has 12 residues. The CDR3, as DNA: TGTGCTAGTGGTGCTACTGCAGAGACCCAGTACTTC. Protein sequence: CASGATAETQYF.

The chain is built from TRBV18 and TRBJ1-4, with D hard to call. Germline values: CDR1 KGHSH, CDR2 LQKENI. The CDR3 sequence is 15 residues long. Between the trimmed V and J ends, which lost 1 base and 1 base, there was a span of 7 bases. CDR3 residues: CASSPQQETNEKLFF. CDR3 nucleotide sequence: TGTGCCAGCTCACCACAGCAAGAAACTAATGAAAAACTGTTTTTT.

This clonotype was observed many times. The V call is TRBV29-1, the J call TRBJ1-5, with D perhaps TRBD1 (5 bases). The CDR3 spans 13 residues. V lost 6 bases and J 2 bases, leaving 11 bases between the germline ends. Per germline, CDR1 SQVTM and CDR2 ANQGSEA. CDR3 sequence reads: CSVAGRGNQPQHF. The CDR3 DNA is TGCAGCGTGGCGGGCAGGGGCAATCAGCCCCAGCATTTT.

This clonotype turned up a few times. This rearrangement joins TRBV5-1 to TRBJ1-2; D not resolved. V was clipped by 4 bases and J by 2 bases, with 15 bases between them. The CDR3 length is 15 residues. CDR1 and CDR2 (germline): SGHRS, YFSETQ. CDR3: CASSLGIAVNYGYTF. The CDR3 region has the DNA TGCGCCAGCAGCCTTGGGATTGCGGTAAACTATGGCTACACCTTC.

This clonotype has at least ten counts. The chain employs TRBV7-3 and TRBJ2-3; 7 bases match TRBD2. The CDR3 has 16 amino acids. Germline V gene sequence: CDR1 SGHTA, CDR2 FQGTGA. Losses at the gene ends were 2 bases for V and 1 base for J; bases not matched to a gene: 6. The CDR3 reads CASSLYPSGGTDTQYF. CDR3 nucleotide sequence: TGTGCCAGCAGCTTATACCCTAGCGGCGGCACAGATACGCAGTATTTT.

This clonotype was seen a few times. The rearrangement uses TRBV7-9 and TRBJ1-2, with TRBD1 as a possible D gene (6 bases). Trimming shortened V by 6 bases and J by 2 bases, and 16 bases separated the two germline ends. Germline values: CDR1 SEHNR, CDR2 FQNEAQ (reference sequence). The CDR3 contains 15 residues. The CDR3 is CASSDSNGQNYGYTF. The CDR3 region has the DNA TGTGCCAGCAGTGACAGCAACGGACAGAACTATGGCTACACCTTC.

This clonotype turned up a few times. This sequence joins TRBV6-5 and TRBJ1-5; D is possibly TRBD1 (5 bases). Deletions cut 2 bases from V and 2 bases from J, with 16 bases between. This CDR3 comprises 17 residues. Looked up from germline, CDR1 is MNHEY and CDR2 is SVGAGI. The CDR3 region is CASSYAPGEIGNQPQHF. CDR3 in DNA: TGTGCCAGCAGTTACGCGCCGGGGGAAATTGGCAATCAGCCCCAGCATTTT.

The V gene is TRBV5-1, the J gene TRBJ2-1; D remains ambiguous. Between the trimmed V and J ends, which lost 2 bases and 5 bases, there was a span of 17 bases. Per germline, CDR1 SGHRS and CDR2 YFSETQ. The CDR3 is 16 amino acids. The CDR3 region has the DNA TGCGCCAGCAGCTTACTTCCCGGACGGATAAACAATGAGCAGTTCTTC. Its protein product is CASSLLPGRINNEQFF.

J is TRBJ2-5 and V is TRBV7-2, with D possibly matching TRBD1 (5 bases). Trimming removed 5 bases from V and 4 bases from J, with 11 bases in between. The CDR3 covers 13 residues. Germline CDR1 and CDR2: SGHTA and FQGNSA. CDR3 nucleotide sequence: TGTGCCAGCAGCCCAGGGAAGCGAGAGACCCAGTACTTC. Translation: CASSPGKRETQYF.

In its sample, this clonotype was seen a few times. The V gene is TRBV7-9, the J gene TRBJ2-7; D is unresolved. The CDR3 contains 14 residues. The ends were cut back, 4 bases at V and 2 bases at J, with 12 bases in the middle. Germline V gene sequence: CDR1 SEHNR, CDR2 FQNEAQ (reference sequence). CDR3 in DNA: TGTGCCAGCAGCTCCCTGTCAGGTACCTACGAGCAGTACTTC. Translating gives CASSSLSGTYEQYF.

The chain combines TRBV5-1 with TRBJ2-1, with 9 bases matching TRBD2. CDR1 is SGHRS, CDR2 YFSETQ, per germline. The junction had 8 bases not matched to a gene; V was cut back by 4 bases and J by 9 bases. CDR3 length equals 14 residues. The CDR3 region has the DNA TGCGCCAGCAGCGGGGGGACTAGCCGGAGTGAGCAGTTCTTC. It specifies CASSGGTSRSEQFF.

This sequence joins TRBV2 and TRBJ1-6; D might be TRBD1 (5 bases). This CDR3 comprises 15 residues. From germline, CDR1 is SNHLY and CDR2 FYNNEI. Trimming cost V 7 bases and J 2 bases, with 12 bases left between them. Written as DNA, the CDR3 is TGTGCCAGCAATTACGACAGCGCCTATAATTCACCCCTCCACTTT. Amino acid sequence: CASNYDSAYNSPLHF.

The V gene is TRBV7-9, the J gene TRBJ2-7; D call uncertain. The CDR3 totals 13 residues. Looked up from germline, CDR1 is SEHNR and CDR2 is FQNEAQ (reference sequence). V gave up 7 bases and J gave up 2 bases, with 12 bases separating them. CDR3 in amino acids: CASTPVGAYEQYF. The CDR3 region has the DNA TGTGCCAGCACCCCCGTAGGCGCCTACGAGCAGTACTTC.

This clonotype was seen a few times. The genes are TRBV5-6 and TRBJ2-5, with a possible D match to TRBD2 (5 bases). The length of the CDR3 is 16 residues. Germline V gives CDR1 SGHDT, CDR2 YYEEEE. V lost 1 base and J lost 3, with 16 bases in between. The CDR3 DNA sequence: TGTGCCAGCAGCTTGATGAGTCTAGCTTTAGAAGAGACCCAGTACTTC. Protein: CASSLMSLALEETQYF.

The chain carries TRBV5-5 and TRBJ2-4; D uncertain. Trimming took off 1 base at V and 0 bases at J, with 17 bases between the two ends. CDR1 and CDR2 (germline): SGHKS, YYEKEE (reference sequence). The CDR3 has 18 amino acids. This CDR3 reads CASSLMVETYIAKNIQYF. The CDR3 nucleotides read TGTGCCAGCAGCTTGATGGTCGAAACCTACATAGCCAAAAACATTCAGTACTTC.

This clonotype was counted a few times. The rearrangement joins TRBV9 to TRBJ1-6; perhaps TRBD1 as D (6 bases). Germline V lookup: CDR1 SGDLS, CDR2 YYNGEE. V was shortened by 4 bases and J by 7 bases, with 15 bases between the two germline ends. The CDR3 extends over 15 amino acids. The CDR3: CASSRTADRNSPLHF. CDR3 DNA sequence: TGTGCCAGCAGCCGAACAGCGGACAGAAATTCACCCCTCCACTTT.

The V call is TRBV30, the J call TRBJ1-1; D ambiguous. V was cut by 8 bases and J by 1 base, with 17 bases left in between. Per germline, CDR1 GTSNPN and CDR2 SVGIG (reference sequence). The CDR3 loop spans 14 amino acids. The DNA for the CDR3 is TGTGCCGGACTAAAACGATATTCGAACACTGAAGCTTTCTTT. Amino acid sequence: CAGLKRYSNTEAFF.

The CDR3 loop reads CASTSDTGISSYNSPLHF. The CDR3 bases are TGTGCCAGCACCTCGGACACAGGGATAAGCTCCTATAATTCACCCCTCCACTTT. The rearrangement joins TRBV21-1 to TRBJ1-6; TRBD1 reflects the table's D call only, with no check against the DNA. TRBV21-1 is tagged as a pseudogene. The CDR3 runs 18 residues.

This chain connects TRBV7-2 to TRBJ2-5; weak D call: TRBD2 (6 bases). The CDR3 runs 14 residues. Germline V gives CDR1 SGHTA, CDR2 FQGNSA. The ends were cut back, 0 bases at V and 5 bases at J, with 10 bases in the middle. CDR3 sequence: CASSLARTMETQYF. The CDR3 DNA follows: TGTGCCAGCAGCTTAGCGCGGACTATGGAGACCCAGTACTTC.

The chain has TRBV7-8 and TRBJ2-3; 8 nucleotides match TRBD1. CDR3 length equals 19 residues. J gave up 4 bases and V 3 bases, and 18 bases lay outside the gene matches. Per germline, CDR1 SGHVS and CDR2 FQNEAQ. CDR3 in amino acids: CASSFFPAPSDRVADTQYF. For the CDR3, the DNA is TGTGCCAGCAGCTTTTTCCCCGCCCCCTCGGACAGGGTTGCAGATACGCAGTATTTT.

V is TRBV20-1 and J is TRBJ2-3; 10 positions match TRBD2. This CDR3 contains 15 residues. In germline, CDR1 is DFQATT, CDR2 SNEGSKA (reference sequence). The CDR3 coding sequence is TGCAGCGCTTTTAGCGGGGGGCGGGGCACAGATACGCAGTATTTT. It yields the protein CSAFSGGRGTDTQYF.

The chain joins TRBV5-1 to TRBJ1-2; unclear D gene. V lost 4 bases to trimming and J lost 2 bases, with 18 bases between them. The CDR3 extends over 16 amino acids. CDR1 is SGHRS and CDR2 is YFSETQ in the germline V gene. CDR3 in amino acids: CASSPGTATRNYGYTF. In nucleotides, the CDR3 is TGCGCCAGCAGCCCCGGTACCGCGACCCGAAACTATGGCTACACCTTC.

This clonotype was detected only a few times. V usage is TRBV7-2 and J usage is TRBJ2-4; the D is unclear. V was cut by 4 bases and J by 8 bases, with 9 bases left in between. The length of the CDR3 is 12 residues. The germline V gene has CDR1 SGHTA and CDR2 FQGNSA. The CDR3: CASSSQGHIQYF. The DNA of the CDR3 is TGTGCCAGCAGCTCTCAAGGGCACATTCAGTACTTC.

This clonotype was recorded a few times. The chain uses TRBV11-2 and TRBJ2-1, with D possibly matching TRBD2 (5 bases). Germline CDR1 reads SGHAT; CDR2 reads FQNNGV. V was pared by 0 bases and J by 2 bases, with 14 bases between. The CDR3 is made up of 17 amino acids. The CDR3 sequence: CASSLDRARVPYNEQFF. Written as DNA, the CDR3 is TGTGCCAGCAGCTTAGATCGCGCGAGGGTCCCCTACAATGAGCAGTTCTTC.